Given below is one T cell receptor beta chain in context. What antigen it recognizes has not been identified. No base quality values were provided; no much bigger clone lies one nucleotide off. The data are from a study of blood T cell repertoires in COVID-19 (dated by TCRdb to about 2020). Turning to the overall study: Samples from collaborators originated in the United States, Italy and Spain and spanned both the acute and convalescent phases of COVID-19. The prospective study material was composed of cDNA or gDNA derived from T cells, B-cell-depleted T cells, or PBMCs. Subjects who had been exposed to COVID-19, were actively infected with it, or had recovered from it provided the deeply sampled blood TCRbeta repertoires that made up the dataset. The repertoires were made available in a free public database intended to serve as a resource for research on the immune response to SARS-CoV-2. The samples were drawn from two sources: the first 160 participants of the ongoing ImmuneRACE study, and 1,200 or so subjects contributed by 6 global collaborators. Nearly every sample came with metadata listing a de-identified subject ID, COVID-19 status, age in years and sex. HLA class I and class II types, where available, came from metadata supplied by the sample provider rather than from assay-based typing.

TCRbeta CDR3 regions were amplified from genomic DNA by means of the immunoSEQ Assay, a bias-controlled multiplex PCR. The authors processed their data as follows. The number of nucleated cells in each sample was estimated by amplification of reference gene primers within the assay. Sequence reads were collapsed and filtered to measure the absolute abundance of every unique TCRbeta CDR3 rearrangement. For each sample, productive Simpson clonality was calculated by taking the square root of Simpson's diversity index across productive rearrangements. Drawn from immuneACCESS, this table holds only the in-frame rearrangements with V and J called that TCRdb kept. Clones are partly lost; checked studies trace under half to an unresolved V gene and leave the rest unexplained. That table is the source of V, J and clone size, and D and trimming were worked out from the DNA. Counted in this sample were 95,000 to 120,000 clones; about 88% of them appeared once. More than 3% of the sample goes to the ten largest clones.

The collaborating institutions used their own protocols to collect whole blood in K2EDTA tubes. Collaborator samples were shipped for TCRbeta analysis as frozen whole blood, isolated PBMCs, or DNA extracted from either sample type. What the research found in general, with its limitations: How much clinical and demographic metadata was included differed by source and by participant, and the metadata was provided uncurated.

Relative to germline, V is missing 5 bases and J is missing 3 bases, with 6 bases of the junction outside any gene match. The CDR3 runs 14 residues from the cysteine to the phenylalanine. Solely the CDR3 DNA is kept, with 42 bases framed from the first base. From a lookup of the germline V gene, CDR1 and CDR2 are SGHNT and YENEEA. The chain was built from TRBV11-3 and TRBJ2-7; the junction holds 8 bases that match TRBD1. The specimen was peripheral blood. This TCR was sampled from a man aged 40-55 years with acute or convalescent COVID-19. CDR3 sequence: CASSTGQGSYEQYF. The DNA is as follows: TGTGCCAGCAGCACTGGACAGGGAAGCTACGAGCAGTACTTC.